This record covers a single TCR beta chain. Sequenced by immunoSEQ multiplex PCR; TCRdb stores in-frame clones only, minus some. The sample has roughly 59,000 clones, around 81% seen once. The data derive from a study of blood T cell repertoires in COVID-19. On the study more broadly: PBMCs, B-cell-depleted T cells, or T cells provided the cDNA or gDNA that made up the material.

Germline CDR1 is GTSNPN and CDR2 is SVGIG (reference sequence). This CDR3 region has 15 residues. Trimming shortened V by 2 bases and J by 7 bases, and 20 bases separated the two germline ends. This clonotype was obtained from a woman of 80 years or more with acute or convalescent COVID-19. The specimen was peripheral blood. The rearrangement uses TRBV30 and TRBJ1-1; D perhaps matches TRBD1 (6 bases). The CDR3 nucleotides read TGTGCCTGGAGTTTCCCGGGACACCGGAATCATGAAGCTTTCTTT. Its translation is CAWSFPGHRNHEAFF.